Sequencing of this T cell receptor beta chain was carried out in a study of blood T cell repertoires in COVID-19. Study information: The United States, Italy and Spain provided the acute and convalescent COVID-19 samples.

The CDR3 contains 17 residues. Germline loops: CDR1 SGHRS, CDR2 YFSETQ. V trimming: 3 bases; J trimming: 4 bases; junction bases outside the gene matches: 6. Clones were read by immunoSEQ multiplex PCR, and TCRdb kept only the in-frame ones, dropping some. This table has 450,000 or so clones, approximately 89% appearing once. The TCR originated in a woman in her 40s with COVID-19, enrolled during active disease. This chain connects TRBV5-1 to TRBJ2-5; 16 positions match TRBD2. Specimen: peripheral blood. The CDR3 DNA sequence: TGCGCCAGCAGCTCTAGGGGACTAGCGGGGGGGCGAGAGACCCAGTACTTC. It yields the protein CASSSRGLAGGRETQYF.